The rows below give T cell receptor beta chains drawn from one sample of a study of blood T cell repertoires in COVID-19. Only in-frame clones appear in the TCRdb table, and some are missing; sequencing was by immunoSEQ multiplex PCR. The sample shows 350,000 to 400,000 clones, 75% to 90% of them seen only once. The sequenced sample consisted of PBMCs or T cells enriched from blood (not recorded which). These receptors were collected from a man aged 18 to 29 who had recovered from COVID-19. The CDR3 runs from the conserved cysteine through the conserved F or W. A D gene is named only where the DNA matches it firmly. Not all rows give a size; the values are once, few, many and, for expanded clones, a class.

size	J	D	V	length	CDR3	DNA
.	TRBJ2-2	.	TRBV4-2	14	CASSRLEETGELFF	TGTGCCAGCAGCCGATTGGAGGAGACCGGGGAGCTGTTTTTT
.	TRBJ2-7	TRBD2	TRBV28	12	CASSSGSYEQYF	TGTGCCAGCAGTAGCGGGAGCTACGAGCAGTACTTC
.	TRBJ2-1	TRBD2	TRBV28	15	CASTPPGLVSYEQFF	TGTGCCAGCACCCCACCGGGACTAGTATCGTATGAGCAGTTCTTC
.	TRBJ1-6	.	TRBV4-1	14	CASSPGTINSPLHF	TGCGCCAGCAGCCCCGGGACTATCAATTCACCCCTCCACTTT
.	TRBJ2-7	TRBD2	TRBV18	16	CASSPPLAGGHYEQYF	TGTGCCAGCTCACCCCCCCTAGCGGGAGGGCATTACGAGCAGTACTTC
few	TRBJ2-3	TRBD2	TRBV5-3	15	CARSPPSGGADTQYF	TGTGCCAGAAGCCCACCTAGCGGGGGGGCAGATACGCAGTATTTT
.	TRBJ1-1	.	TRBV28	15	CASSLPSGGHPEAFF	TGTGCCAGCAGTTTACCATCCGGAGGGCATCCTGAAGCTTTCTTT
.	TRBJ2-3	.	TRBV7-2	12	CASSYHRDTQYF	TGTGCCAGCAGTTATCACCGGGATACGCAGTATTTT
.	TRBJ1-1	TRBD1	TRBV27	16	CASSKGQGGIGPEAFF	TGTGCCAGCAGTAAGGGACAGGGGGGAATCGGCCCTGAAGCTTTCTTT
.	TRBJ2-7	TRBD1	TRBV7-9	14	CASSHETGIHEQYF	TGTGCCAGCAGCCATGAGACAGGGATCCACGAGCAGTACTTC
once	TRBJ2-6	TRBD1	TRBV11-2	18	CASRRPGQALSGANVLTF	TGTGCCAGCAGAAGGCCGGGACAGGCCCTCTCTGGGGCCAACGTCCTGACTTTC
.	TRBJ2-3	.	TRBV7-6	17	CASSLVDGGFPTDTQYF	TGTGCCAGCAGCTTAGTAGATGGGGGGTTTCCCACAGATACGCAGTATTTT
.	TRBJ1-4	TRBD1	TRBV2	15	CASRPLTGEVEKLFF	TGTGCCAGCAGGCCCTTGACAGGGGAGGTGGAAAAACTGTTTTTT
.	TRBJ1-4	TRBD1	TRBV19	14	CASSRDRNNEKLFF	TGTGCCAGTAGTAGGGACAGGAACAATGAAAAACTGTTTTTT
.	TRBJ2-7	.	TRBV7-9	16	CASSLGGTVESYEQYF	TGTGCCAGCAGCTTAGGAGGGACTGTGGAGTCCTACGAGCAGTACTTC
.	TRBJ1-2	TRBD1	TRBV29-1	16	CSVVGDRQGDYYGYTF	TGCAGCGTTGTGGGCGACAGACAGGGTGACTACTATGGCTACACCTTC
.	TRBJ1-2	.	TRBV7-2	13	CASSYRAGGGYTF	TGTGCCAGCAGCTACAGGGCGGGGGGTGGCTACACCTTC
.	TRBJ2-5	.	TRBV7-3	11	CASSLRSGGNF	TGTGCCAGCAGCTTAAGGTCAGGGGGGAACTTC
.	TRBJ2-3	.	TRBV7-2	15	CASSLGSTGTDTQYF	TGTGCCAGCAGCTTAGGTAGTACGGGAACAGATACGCAGTATTTT
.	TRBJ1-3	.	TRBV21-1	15	CASRTTGDRGNTIYF	TGTGCCAGCAGGACTACAGGGGATCGTGGAAACACCATATATTTT
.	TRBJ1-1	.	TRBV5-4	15	CASRAQAGMNTEAFF	TGTGCCAGCAGGGCCCAGGCAGGTATGAACACTGAAGCTTTCTTT
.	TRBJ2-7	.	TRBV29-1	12	CSSQQGSGEQYF	TGCAGCTCCCAGCAGGGTAGCGGCGAGCAGTACTTC
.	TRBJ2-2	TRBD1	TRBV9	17	CASSVTWDRGSTGELFF	TGTGCCAGCAGCGTGACCTGGGACAGGGGTTCCACCGGGGAGCTGTTTTTT
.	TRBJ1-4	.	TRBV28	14	CASTRDSTSEKLFF	TGTGCCAGCACCCGAGACAGTACCTCGGAAAAACTGTTTTTT
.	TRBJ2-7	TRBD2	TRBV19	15	CASSILAGVVYEQYF	TGTGCCAGTAGTATCCTAGCGGGAGTTGTCTACGAGCAGTACTTC
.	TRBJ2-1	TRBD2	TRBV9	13	CASSALAGNEQFF	TGTGCCAGCAGCGCGTTAGCGGGGAATGAGCAGTTCTTC
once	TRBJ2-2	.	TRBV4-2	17	CASSPSSGQTNTGELFF	TGTGCCAGCAGCCCGTCCTCAGGACAAACGAACACCGGGGAGCTGTTTTTT
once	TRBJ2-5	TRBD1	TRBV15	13	CATKGQGIETQYF	TGTGCCACCAAGGGACAGGGGATTGAGACCCAGTACTTC
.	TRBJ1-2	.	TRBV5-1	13	CASSGGALYGYTF	TGCGCCAGCAGTGGCGGAGCGTTGTATGGCTACACCTTC
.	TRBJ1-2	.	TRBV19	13	CASSIVQGLGYTF	TGTGCCAGTAGTATAGTACAGGGCCTTGGCTACACCTTC
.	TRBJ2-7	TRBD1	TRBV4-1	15	CASSQTQGGSYEQYF	TGCGCCAGCAGCCAAACACAGGGGGGTTCCTACGAGCAGTACTTC
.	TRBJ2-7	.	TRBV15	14	CATSRASEFVEQYF	TGTGCCACCAGCAGAGCCTCGGAGTTTGTCGAGCAGTACTTC
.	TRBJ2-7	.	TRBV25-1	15	CASSEAGKSSYEQYF	TGTGCCAGCAGTGAGGCGGGGAAGAGCTCCTACGAGCAGTACTTC
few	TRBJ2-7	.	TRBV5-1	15	CASSLAGTGDYEQYF	TGCGCCAGCAGCTTGGCCGGGACTGGGGACTACGAGCAGTACTTC
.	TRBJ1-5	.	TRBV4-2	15	CASSQAGDSNQPQHF	TGTGCCAGCAGCCAAGCTGGAGATAGCAATCAGCCCCAGCATTTT
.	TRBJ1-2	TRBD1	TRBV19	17	CASSIAIGQVPNYGYTF	TGTGCCAGTAGTATAGCGATCGGACAGGTGCCTAACTATGGCTACACCTTC
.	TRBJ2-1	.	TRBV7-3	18	CASSPRLPSRSSYNEQFF	TGTGCCAGCAGCCCACGACTACCCTCGAGAAGCTCCTACAATGAGCAGTTCTTC
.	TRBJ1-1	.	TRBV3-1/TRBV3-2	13	CASSQRGDTEAFF	TGTGCCAGCAGCCAACGGGGGGACACTGAAGCTTTCTTT
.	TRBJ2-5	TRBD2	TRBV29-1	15	CSVGLAGGPGETQYF	TGCAGCGTGGGACTAGCGGGAGGGCCGGGGGAGACCCAGTACTTC
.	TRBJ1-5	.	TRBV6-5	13	CASSPREYQPQHF	TGTGCCAGCAGTCCCAGGGAATATCAGCCCCAGCATTTT
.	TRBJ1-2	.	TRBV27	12	CANWRRDGGYTF	TGTGCCAACTGGCGGAGGGACGGTGGCTACACCTTC
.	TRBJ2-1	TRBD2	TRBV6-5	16	CASSSRTSGVYNEQFF	TGTGCCAGCAGTTCCCGGACTAGCGGGGTGTACAATGAGCAGTTCTTC